This TCR beta chain was retrieved from a study of blood T cell repertoires in COVID-19. Study-wide context: PBMCs, B-cell-depleted T cells, or T cells provided the cDNA or gDNA that made up the material.

Assay used: immunoSEQ multiplex PCR; TCRdb lists only in-frame clones, some missing. This table holds some 270,000 clones, around 81% found once. CDR3 length: 14 amino acids. Germline assignment: CDR1 SGHDT and CDR2 YYEEEE. V lost 1 base, J lost 1 base, and 6 bases lay in between. Specimen: PBMCs or T cells enriched from blood (not recorded which). The genes are TRBV5-6 and TRBJ2-1; possible D gene TRBD1, 6 bases. The sequence derives from a man between 45 and 60 years old who had recovered from COVID-19. The CDR3 coding sequence is TGTGCCAGCAGCTTGACAGGGTCCTACAATGAGCAGTTCTTC. Its translation is CASSLTGSYNEQFF.